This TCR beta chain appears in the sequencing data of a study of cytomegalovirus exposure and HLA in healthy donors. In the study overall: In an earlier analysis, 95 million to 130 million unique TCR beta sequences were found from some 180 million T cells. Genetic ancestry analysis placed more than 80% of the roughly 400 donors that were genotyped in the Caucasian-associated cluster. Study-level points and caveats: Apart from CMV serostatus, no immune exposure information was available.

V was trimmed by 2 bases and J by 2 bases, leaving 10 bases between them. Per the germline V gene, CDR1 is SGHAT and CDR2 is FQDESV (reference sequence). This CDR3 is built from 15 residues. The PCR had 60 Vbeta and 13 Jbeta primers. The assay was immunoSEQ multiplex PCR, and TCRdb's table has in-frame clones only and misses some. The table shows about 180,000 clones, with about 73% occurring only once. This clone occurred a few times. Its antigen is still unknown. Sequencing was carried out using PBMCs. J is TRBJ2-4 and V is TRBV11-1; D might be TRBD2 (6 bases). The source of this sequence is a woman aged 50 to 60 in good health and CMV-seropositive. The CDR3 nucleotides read TGTGCCAGCAGCTTATCCGGGGGACCCAAAAACATTCAGTACTTC. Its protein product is CASSLSGGPKNIQYF.